These 13 T cell receptor beta chains originate from one sample sequenced in a study of blood T cell repertoires in COVID-19. Some clones are missing from TCRdb's copy, which holds only in-frame ones; the method was immunoSEQ multiplex PCR. The table has about 140,000 clones, 88% seen once. The material sequenced was peripheral blood. These TCRs come from a man aged 45-60 years with active or convalescent COVID-19.

This clone appeared a single time. The chain carries TRBV18 and TRBJ2-2; 8 nucleotides line up with TRBD1. Germline values: CDR1 KGHSH, CDR2 LQKENI. Trimming cost V 3 bases and J 1 base; bases outside gene matches: 4. CDR3 length equals 16 residues. As DNA, the CDR3 is TGTGCCAGCTCACCTCCTGGGACAGGGAACACCGGGGAGCTGTTTTTT. Protein product: CASSPPGTGNTGELFF. The variable domain in full, with the rest retrieved from reference TRBV18 and TRBJ2-2, is NAGVMQNPRHLVRRRGQEARLRCSPMKGHSHVYWYRQLPEEGLKFMVYLQKENIIDESGMPKERFSAEFPKEGPSILRIQQVVRGDSAAYFCASSPPGTGNTGELFFGEGSRLTVL.

This clone was counted only a few times. The rearrangement joins TRBV7-3 to TRBJ1-1; D not resolved. The CDR3 runs to 14 residues. Germline-derived CDR1 and CDR2 are SGHTA and FQGTGA. V gave up 1 base and J gave up 1 base, with 7 bases separating them. For the CDR3, the DNA is TGTGCCAGCAGCTTAATGGGCAGGAACACTGAAGCTTTCTTT. Translation gives CASSLMGRNTEAFF.

As regards this clone: At one of its ends the junction is not consistent with the germline gene, which may arise from a read error. V gene TRBV4-2 combines with J gene TRBJ2-7, with D unclear. Germline CDR1 is LGHNA and CDR2 is YNFKEQ. The CDR3 totals 15 residues. DNA for the CDR3: TGTGCCAGCAGACAAGATCGACTCCCATCGAACGAGCAGTACTTC. It is translated as CASRQDRLPSNEQYF.

This chain joins TRBV1 and TRBJ2-2; TRBD2, the table's D call, lacks a check against the DNA. TRBV1 is listed as a pseudogene. This CDR3 contains 13 residues. CDR3 amino acids: CTSSQDRWGELFF. The CDR3 nucleotides read TGCACCAGCAGCCAAGATCGGTGGGGGGAGCTGTTTTTT.

This chain joins TRBV29-1 and TRBJ1-5; 7 nucleotides match TRBD1. The CDR3 extends over 13 amino acids. V trimming: 4 bases; J trimming: 6 bases; junction bases outside the gene matches: 6. Germline lookup yields CDR1 SQVTM and CDR2 ANQGSEA. The DNA of the CDR3 is TGCAGCGTTGTAACACGGACAGGTCAGCCCCAGCATTTT. Its translation is CSVVTRTGQPQHF.

This clone is a singleton in its sample. The rearrangement links TRBV9 to TRBJ2-1, with D possibly being TRBD2 (6 bases). Germline CDR1 reads SGDLS; CDR2 reads YYNGEE. CDR3 length equals 15 residues. V was cut by 3 bases and J by 7 bases, with 17 bases left in between. For the CDR3, the DNA is TGTGCCAGCAGCGCACGACTGGGGGGTGGTAATGAGCAGTTCTTC. Translated, it gives CASSARLGGGNEQFF.

This clone was seen a few times. The chain links TRBV19 to TRBJ1-5, with D maybe TRBD1 (6 bases). The CDR3 contains 18 residues. The V end lost 1 base, the J end lost 0 bases, and 16 bases lay between the germline ends. From germline, CDR1 is LNHDA and CDR2 SQIVND (reference sequence). The DNA for the CDR3 is TGTGCCAGTAGTATAGGTGGGGGCTCCTTCTATAGCAATCAGCCCCAGCATTTT. Protein product: CASSIGGGSFYSNQPQHF.

The J gene is TRBJ1-1, the V gene TRBV7-9; 9 nucleotides line up with TRBD1. This CDR3 has 15 amino acids. After removal of 5 bases from V and 4 bases from J, the junction contained 8 bases not matched to a gene. The germline gives CDR1 SEHNR, CDR2 FQNEAQ (reference sequence). CDR3 sequence reads: CASSPQTGGGTEAFF. CDR3 bases: TGTGCCAGCAGCCCCCAGACAGGGGGGGGCACTGAAGCTTTCTTT. The variable domain in full, completed from reference TRBV7-9 and TRBJ1-1, reads DTGVSQNPRHKITKRGQNVTFRCDPISEHNRLYWYRQTLGQGPEFLTYFQNEAQLEKSRLLSDRFSAERPKGSFSTLEIQRTEQGDSAMYLCASSPQTGGGTEAFFGQGTRLTVV.

V and J are TRBV18 and TRBJ2-7, with D tentatively TRBD1 (5 bases). There are 14 residues in the CDR3. Germline V CDR1 and CDR2: KGHSH, LQKENI. V lost 4 bases to trimming and J lost 5 bases, with 15 bases between them. This CDR3 reads CASSRGQGLHEQYF. The CDR3 DNA follows: TGTGCCAGCTCACGCGGCCAGGGTTTACACGAGCAGTACTTC. Variable domain in full (rest from reference TRBV18 and TRBJ2-7): NAGVMQNPRHLVRRRGQEARLRCSPMKGHSHVYWYRQLPEEGLKFMVYLQKENIIDESGMPKERFSAEFPKEGPSILRIQQVVRGDSAAYFCASSRGQGLHEQYFGPGTRLTVT.

Only one count was recorded for this clone. The rearrangement uses TRBV19 and TRBJ1-2; a weak D match, TRBD1 (6 bases). This CDR3 has 15 residues. Trimming cost V 4 bases and J 0 bases, with 12 bases left between them. Germline V gene sequence: CDR1 LNHDA, CDR2 SQIVND (reference sequence). The CDR3 region is CASSTRTASNYGYTF. CDR3 nucleotide sequence: TGTGCCAGTAGTACCAGGACAGCCTCTAACTATGGCTACACCTTC.

The V call is TRBV4-2, the J call TRBJ1-6; D not certain. The V and J ends lost 1 base and 5 bases respectively, with 12 bases between them. The germline CDR1 and CDR2 sequences are LGHNA and YNFKEQ. CDR3 size: 16 residues. CDR3 sequence reads: CASSQGRLEDNSPLHF. The CDR3 bases are TGTGCCAGCAGCCAAGGTAGACTGGAAGATAATTCACCCCTCCACTTT.

The chain combines TRBV6-1 with TRBJ1-6; possibly TRBD1 for D (5 bases). Germline V gives CDR1 MNHNS, CDR2 SASEGT. The V and J ends lost 1 base and 8 bases respectively, with 12 bases between them. The CDR3 has 15 amino acids. CDR3: CASSEGLGLDSPLHF. The CDR3 DNA reads as TGTGCCAGCAGTGAAGGCCTGGGGCTCGATTCACCCCTCCACTTT.

This clone was found once. The chain uses TRBV7-2 and TRBJ2-3; D ambiguous. CDR3 size: 13 residues. CDR1 is SGHTA and CDR2 is FQGNSA in the germline V gene. V gave up 1 base and J gave up 3 bases, with 5 bases separating them. CDR3 sequence (DNA): TGTGCCAGCAGCTTAGATCCGACAGATACGCAGTATTTT. Translated: CASSLDPTDTQYF.